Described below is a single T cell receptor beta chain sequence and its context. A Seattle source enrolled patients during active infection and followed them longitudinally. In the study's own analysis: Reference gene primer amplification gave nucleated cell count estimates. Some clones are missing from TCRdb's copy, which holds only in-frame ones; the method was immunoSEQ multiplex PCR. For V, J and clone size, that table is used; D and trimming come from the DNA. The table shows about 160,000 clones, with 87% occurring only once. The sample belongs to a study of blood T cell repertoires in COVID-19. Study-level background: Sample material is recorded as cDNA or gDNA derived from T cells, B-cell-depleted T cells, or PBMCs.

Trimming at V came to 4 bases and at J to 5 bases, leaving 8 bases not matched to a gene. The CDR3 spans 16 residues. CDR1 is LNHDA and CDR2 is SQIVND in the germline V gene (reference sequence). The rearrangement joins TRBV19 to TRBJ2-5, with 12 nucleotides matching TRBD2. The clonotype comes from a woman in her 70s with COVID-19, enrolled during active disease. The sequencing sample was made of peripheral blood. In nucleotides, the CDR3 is TGTGCCAGTAGTACCTCTAGCGGGGGGGCTGGGGAGACCCAGTACTTC. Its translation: CASSTSSGGAGETQYF. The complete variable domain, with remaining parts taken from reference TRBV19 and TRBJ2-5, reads DGGITQSPKYLFRKEGQNVTLSCEQNLNHDAMYWYRQDPGQGLRLIYYSQIVNDFQKGDIAEGYSVSREKKESFPLTVTSAQKNPTAFYLCASSTSSGGAGETQYFGPGTRLLVL.